The clone carrying this T cell receptor beta chain was seen just once. This sample is part of a study of blood T cell repertoires in COVID-19. In the study overall: T cells, B-cell-depleted T cells, or PBMCs provided the cDNA or gDNA that served as material.

With 5 bases removed from V and 5 bases from J, the gap between germline ends came to 21 bases. CDR3 length: 16 residues. Germline CDR1 MNHNY, CDR2 SVGAGI (reference sequence). Original processing methods: Estimates of nucleated cell counts were drawn from the amplification of reference gene primers. Method: immunoSEQ multiplex PCR; TCRdb's copy keeps in-frame clones and lacks some. V, J and clone size are those of that table, while D and trimming were read from the DNA. The sample lists around 30,000 clones, 91% occurring once. V usage is TRBV6-6 and J usage is TRBJ2-5, with D possibly matching TRBD2 (5 bases). Sequenced input: peripheral blood. This TCR came from a man in his sixties with acute or convalescent COVID-19. For the CDR3, the DNA is TGTGCCAGCAGTCGAGACGGGGTCGGAGGAGGTGAGACCCAGTACTTC. It is translated as CASSRDGVGGGETQYF.